Listed below are T cell receptor beta chains from one sample, sequenced in a study of blood T cell repertoires in COVID-19. Here immunoSEQ multiplex PCR was the method, and the copy in TCRdb shows in-frame clones only, minus some. In the table there are some 260,000 clones, just under 85% of which are singletons. The specimen was peripheral blood. Receptors were obtained from a man of 80 years or more with acute or convalescent COVID-19. Each CDR3 is given with its conserved first and last residue. Fields, in order: V gene, clone size, J gene, D gene, CDR3 protein, CDR3 DNA. A D gene is named only where the DNA matches it firmly. The size entry is marked missing in some rows and otherwise reads once, few, many or a size class.

TRBV29-1	NA	TRBJ2-7	TRBD2	CSVCKLAGGPGSYEQYF	TGCAGCGTCTGCAAACTAGCGGGAGGGCCCGGCTCCTACGAGCAGTACTTC
TRBV6-5	once	TRBJ1-5	NA	CASSYTRLNQPQHF	TGTGCCAGCAGTTACACCAGGTTGAATCAGCCCCAGCATTTT
TRBV5-1	NA	TRBJ2-7	TRBD2	CASSPVAGSSYEQYF	TGCGCCAGCAGCCCCGTAGCGGGAAGCTCCTACGAGCAGTACTTC
TRBV5-1	NA	TRBJ2-4	TRBD1	CASSLRDREDIQYF	TGCGCCAGCAGCTTGCGGGACAGGGAGGACATTCAGTACTTC
TRBV7-3	NA	TRBJ2-1	NA	CASSPYRGGRSYNEQFF	TGTGCCAGCAGCCCCTACAGGGGAGGAAGGTCCTACAATGAGCAGTTCTTC
TRBV19	NA	TRBJ1-2	NA	CASSIRQRDGYTF	TGTGCCAGTAGTATTAGACAGCGGGATGGCTACACCTTC
TRBV29-1	NA	TRBJ1-5	TRBD1	CSVGTGFGNQPQHF	TGCAGCGTCGGGACAGGGTTCGGCAATCAGCCCCAGCATTTT
TRBV19	NA	TRBJ2-2	NA	CASSPRGGVTLSGELFF	TGTGCCAGTAGCCCTAGGGGCGGGGTCACACTGTCCGGGGAGCTGTTTTTT
TRBV24-1	NA	TRBJ1-3	NA	CATSDPRAAGNTIYF	TGTGCCACCAGTGATCCCAGGGCTGCGGGAAACACCATATATTTT
TRBV19	NA	TRBJ1-2	TRBD1	CASSETGDHYGYTF	TGTGCCAGTAGTGAGACAGGGGATCACTATGGCTACACCTTC
TRBV18	NA	TRBJ2-2	TRBD2	CASSLGTSGPANTGELFF	TGTGCCAGCTCACTAGGGACTAGCGGACCTGCGAACACCGGGGAGCTGTTTTTT
TRBV2	NA	TRBJ1-1	TRBD1	CASTQGLGRNTEAFF	TGTGCCAGCACACAGGGGTTAGGGAGGAACACTGAAGCTTTCTTT
TRBV19	NA	TRBJ1-5	NA	CASSIGALAVQPQHF	TGTGCCAGTAGTATAGGGGCCCTCGCAGTTCAGCCCCAGCATTTT
TRBV14	NA	TRBJ1-5	NA	CASSCLRQHRGQPQHF	TGTGCCAGCAGCTGCTTACGACAGCACCGGGGGCAGCCCCAGCATTTT